This T cell receptor (beta chain) is from a study of T cell changes during pregnancy in multiple sclerosis. Germline CDR1 and CDR2: SEHNR and FQNEAQ (reference sequence). The ends lost 5 bases at V and 0 bases at J; junction bases unmatched: 2. There are 16 residues in the CDR3. Assay: immunoSEQ multiplex PCR; the TCRdb copy retains only in-frame clones and omits some. The sample shows roughly 88,000 clones, about 92% of them seen only once. This clonotype was obtained from a female donor with multiple sclerosis, enrolled in a pregnancy study. The V and J genes are TRBV7-9 and TRBJ2-2, with 11 positions matching TRBD2. Source: peripheral blood, taken in the first trimester of pregnancy. The CDR3 loop is CASSTTSGANTGELFF. The CDR3, as DNA: TGTGCCAGCAGCACGACTAGCGGGGCGAACACCGGGGAGCTGTTTTTT.